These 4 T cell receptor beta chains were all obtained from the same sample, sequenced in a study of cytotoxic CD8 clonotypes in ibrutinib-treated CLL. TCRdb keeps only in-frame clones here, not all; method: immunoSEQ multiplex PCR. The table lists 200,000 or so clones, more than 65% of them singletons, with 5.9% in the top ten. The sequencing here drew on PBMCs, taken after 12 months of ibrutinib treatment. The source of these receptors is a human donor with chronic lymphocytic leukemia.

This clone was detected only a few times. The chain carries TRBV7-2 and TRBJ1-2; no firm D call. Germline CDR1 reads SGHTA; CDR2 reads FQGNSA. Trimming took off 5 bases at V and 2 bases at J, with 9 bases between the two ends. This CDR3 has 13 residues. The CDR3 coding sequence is TGTGCCAGCAGCCCAACAGAAAACTATGGCTACACCTTC. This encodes CASSPTENYGYTF.

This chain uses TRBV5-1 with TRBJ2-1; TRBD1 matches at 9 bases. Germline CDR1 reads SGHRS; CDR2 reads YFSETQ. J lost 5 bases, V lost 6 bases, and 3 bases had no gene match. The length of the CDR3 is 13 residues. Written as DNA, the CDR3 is TGCGCCAGCACCGGGACAGGGAACAATGAGCAGTTCTTC. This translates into CASTGTGNNEQFF.

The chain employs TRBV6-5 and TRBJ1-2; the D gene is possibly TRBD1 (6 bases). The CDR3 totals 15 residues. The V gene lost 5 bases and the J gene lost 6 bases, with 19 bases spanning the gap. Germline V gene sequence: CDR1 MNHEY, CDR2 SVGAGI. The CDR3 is CASSPRGQGGNGYTF. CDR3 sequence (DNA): TGTGCCAGCAGTCCACGGGGGCAGGGTGGAAATGGCTACACCTTC.

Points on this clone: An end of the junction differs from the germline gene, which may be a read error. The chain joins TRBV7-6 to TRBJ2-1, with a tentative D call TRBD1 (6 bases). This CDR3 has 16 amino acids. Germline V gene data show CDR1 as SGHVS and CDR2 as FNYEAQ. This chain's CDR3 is CASSLGGPSSYNEQFF. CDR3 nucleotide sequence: TGTGCCAGCAGTTTAGGGGGACCAAGCTCCTACAATGAGCAGTTCTTC.